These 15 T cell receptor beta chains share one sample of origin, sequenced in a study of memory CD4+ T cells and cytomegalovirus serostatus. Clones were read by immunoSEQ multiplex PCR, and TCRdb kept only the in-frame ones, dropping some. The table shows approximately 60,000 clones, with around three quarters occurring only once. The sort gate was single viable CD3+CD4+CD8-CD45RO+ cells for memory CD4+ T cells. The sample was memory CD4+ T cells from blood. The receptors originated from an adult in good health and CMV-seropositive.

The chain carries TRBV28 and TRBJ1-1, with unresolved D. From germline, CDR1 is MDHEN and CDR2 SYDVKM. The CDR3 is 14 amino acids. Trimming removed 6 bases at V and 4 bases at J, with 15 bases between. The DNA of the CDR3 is TGTGCCAGCAGCAACGCGGGAGGCGGCACTGAAGCTTTCTTT. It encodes CASSNAGGGTEAFF.

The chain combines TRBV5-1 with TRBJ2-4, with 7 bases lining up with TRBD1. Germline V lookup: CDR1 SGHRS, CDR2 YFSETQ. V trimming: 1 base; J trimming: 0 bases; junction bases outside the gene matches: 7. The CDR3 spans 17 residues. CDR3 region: CASSLQSQGVAKNIQYF. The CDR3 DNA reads TGCGCCAGCAGCTTGCAGTCCCAGGGGGTAGCCAAAAACATTCAGTACTTC. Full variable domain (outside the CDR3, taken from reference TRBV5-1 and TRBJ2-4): KAGVTQTPRYLIKTRGQQVTLSCSPISGHRSVSWYQQTPGQGLQFLFEYFSETQRNKGNFPGRFSGRQFSNSRSEMNVSTLELGDSALYLCASSLQSQGVAKNIQYFGAGTRLSVL.

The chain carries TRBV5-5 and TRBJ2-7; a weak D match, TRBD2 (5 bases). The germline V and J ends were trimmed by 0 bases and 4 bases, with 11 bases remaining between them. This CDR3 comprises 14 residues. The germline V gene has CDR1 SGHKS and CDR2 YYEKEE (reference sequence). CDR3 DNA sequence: TGTGCCAGCAGCTTGGAGTGGGGAGCGTACGAGCAGTACGTC. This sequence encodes CASSLEWGAYEQYV.

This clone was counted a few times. The CDR3 DNA reads TGTGCCAGCAAGGTCGGCCTTAGCTCCTACGAGCAGTACGTC. Translating gives CASKVGLSSYEQYV. The chain uses TRBV6-5 and TRBJ2-7; D unclear. The germline CDR1 and CDR2 sequences are MNHEY and SVGAGI. The V gene lost 7 bases and the J gene lost 0 bases, with 13 bases spanning the gap. The CDR3 has 14 amino acids.

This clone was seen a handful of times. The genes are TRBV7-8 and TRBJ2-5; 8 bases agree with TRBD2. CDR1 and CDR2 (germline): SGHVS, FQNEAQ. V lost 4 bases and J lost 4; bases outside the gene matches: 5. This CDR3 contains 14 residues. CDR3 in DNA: TGTGCCAGCAGCTCCGGACTAGCCGGAGAGACCCAGTACTTC. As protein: CASSSGLAGETQYF. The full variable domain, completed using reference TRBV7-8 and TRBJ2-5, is GAGVSQSPRYKVAKRGQDVALRCDPISGHVSLFWYQQALGQGPEFLTYFQNEAQLDKSGLPSDRFFAERPEGSVSTLKIQRTQQEDSAVYLCASSSGLAGETQYFGPGTRLLVL.

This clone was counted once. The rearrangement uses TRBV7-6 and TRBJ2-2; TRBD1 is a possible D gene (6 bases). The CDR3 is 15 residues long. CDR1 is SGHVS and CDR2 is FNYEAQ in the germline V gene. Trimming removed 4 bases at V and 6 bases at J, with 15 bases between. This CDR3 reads CASSSPGVPPGELFF. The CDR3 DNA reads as TGTGCCAGCAGCTCCCCAGGGGTCCCCCCCGGGGAGCTGTTTTTT.

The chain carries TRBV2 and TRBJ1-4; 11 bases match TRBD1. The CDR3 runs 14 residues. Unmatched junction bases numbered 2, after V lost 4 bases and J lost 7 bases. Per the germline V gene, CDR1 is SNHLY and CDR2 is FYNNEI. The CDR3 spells CASSVGQGGEKLFF. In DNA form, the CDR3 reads TGTGCCAGCAGTGTGGGACAGGGGGGTGAAAAACTGTTTTTT.

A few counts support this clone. CDR3 sequence: CASSAIPGLAGGDTQYF. CDR3 nucleotides: TGCGCCAGCAGCGCGATTCCGGGACTAGCGGGAGGAGATACGCAGTATTTT. The chain joins TRBV5-1 to TRBJ2-3; TRBD2 aligns across 15 bases. J gave up 5 bases and V 4 bases, and 8 bases lay outside the gene matches. The V gene's germline CDR1 is SGHRS and CDR2 YFSETQ. The CDR3 runs to 17 residues.

DNA of the CDR3: TGTGCCAGCAGCTTTGGAGCGGGAGGGTGGACAGATACGCAGTATTTT. It specifies CASSFGAGGWTDTQYF. The V gene is TRBV7-2, the J gene TRBJ2-3, with 10 bases that match TRBD2. In germline, CDR1 is SGHTA, CDR2 FQGNSA. The CDR3 runs 16 residues. V lost 3 bases and J lost 3; bases outside the gene matches: 6.

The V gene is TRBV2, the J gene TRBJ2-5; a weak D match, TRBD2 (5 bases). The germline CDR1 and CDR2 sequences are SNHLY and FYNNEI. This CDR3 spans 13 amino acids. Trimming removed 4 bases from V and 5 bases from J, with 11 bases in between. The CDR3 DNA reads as TGTGCCAGCAGTGGAGGGCAGGCTGAGACCCAGTACTTC. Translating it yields CASSGGQAETQYF.

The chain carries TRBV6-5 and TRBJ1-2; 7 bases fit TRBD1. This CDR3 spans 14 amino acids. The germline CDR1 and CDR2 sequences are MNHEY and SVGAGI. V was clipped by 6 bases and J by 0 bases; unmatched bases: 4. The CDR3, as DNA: TGTGCCAGCAGAACCACAGGGGCTAACTATGGCTACACCTTC. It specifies CASRTTGANYGYTF.

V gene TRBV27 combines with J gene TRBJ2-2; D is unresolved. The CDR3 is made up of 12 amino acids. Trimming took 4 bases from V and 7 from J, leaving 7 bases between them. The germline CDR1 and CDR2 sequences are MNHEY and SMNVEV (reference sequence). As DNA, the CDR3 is TGTGCCAGCAGTTCCCCAGGCGGGGAGCTGTTTTTT. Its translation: CASSSPGGELFF.

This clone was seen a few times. In DNA, the CDR3 is TGTGCCAGCAGCTTAGCTGGCGGGGCGGGGACAGATACGCAGTATTTT. This codes for CASSLAGGAGTDTQYF. The chain combines TRBV11-3 with TRBJ2-3; a weak D match, TRBD2 (6 bases). The ends were cut back, 1 base at V and 3 bases at J, with 14 bases in the middle. The length of the CDR3 is 16 residues. Germline values: CDR1 SGHNT, CDR2 YENEEA.

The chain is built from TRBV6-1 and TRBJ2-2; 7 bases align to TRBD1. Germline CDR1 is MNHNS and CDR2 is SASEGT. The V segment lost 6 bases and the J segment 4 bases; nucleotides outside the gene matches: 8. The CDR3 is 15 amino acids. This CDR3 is CASRSTGYSTGELFF. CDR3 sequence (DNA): TGTGCCAGCAGATCGACAGGGTATAGCACCGGGGAGCTGTTTTTT.

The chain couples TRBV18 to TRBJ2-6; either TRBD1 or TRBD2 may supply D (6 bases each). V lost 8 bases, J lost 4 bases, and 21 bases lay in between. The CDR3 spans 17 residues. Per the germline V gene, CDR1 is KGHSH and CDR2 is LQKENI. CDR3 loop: CASLRERGGHGANVLTF. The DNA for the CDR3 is TGTGCCAGCCTCAGAGAGCGAGGGGGGCACGGGGCCAACGTCCTGACTTTC. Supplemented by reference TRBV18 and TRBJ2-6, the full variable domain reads NAGVMQNPRHLVRRRGQEARLRCSPMKGHSHVYWYRQLPEEGLKFMVYLQKENIIDESGMPKERFSAEFPKEGPSILRIQQVVRGDSAAYFCASLRERGGHGANVLTFGAGSRLTVL.